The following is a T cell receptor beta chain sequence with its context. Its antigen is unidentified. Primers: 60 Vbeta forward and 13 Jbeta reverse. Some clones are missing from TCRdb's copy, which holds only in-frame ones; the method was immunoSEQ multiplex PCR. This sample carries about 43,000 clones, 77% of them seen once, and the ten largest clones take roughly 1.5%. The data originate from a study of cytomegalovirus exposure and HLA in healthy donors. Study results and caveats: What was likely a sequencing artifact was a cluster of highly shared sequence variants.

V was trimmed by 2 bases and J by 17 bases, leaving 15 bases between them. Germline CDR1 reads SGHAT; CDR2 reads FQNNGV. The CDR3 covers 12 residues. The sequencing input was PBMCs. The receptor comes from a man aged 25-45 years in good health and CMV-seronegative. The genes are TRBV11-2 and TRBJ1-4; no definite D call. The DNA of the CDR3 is TGTGCCAGCAGCTTAAATTCGGGGATAAACTTTTTT. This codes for CASSLNSGINFF.